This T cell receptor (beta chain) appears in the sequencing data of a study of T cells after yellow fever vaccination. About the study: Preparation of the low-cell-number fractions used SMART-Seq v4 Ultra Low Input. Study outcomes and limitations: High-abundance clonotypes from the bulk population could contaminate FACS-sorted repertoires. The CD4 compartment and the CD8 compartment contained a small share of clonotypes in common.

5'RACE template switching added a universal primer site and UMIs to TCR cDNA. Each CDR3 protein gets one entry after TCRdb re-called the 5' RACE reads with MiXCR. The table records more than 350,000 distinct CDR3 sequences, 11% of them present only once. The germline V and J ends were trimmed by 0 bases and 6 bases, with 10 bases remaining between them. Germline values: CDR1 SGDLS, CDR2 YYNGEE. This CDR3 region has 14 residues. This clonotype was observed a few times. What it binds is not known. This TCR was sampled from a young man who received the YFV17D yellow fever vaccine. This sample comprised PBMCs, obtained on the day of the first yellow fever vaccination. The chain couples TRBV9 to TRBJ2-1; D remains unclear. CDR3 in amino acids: CASSVAWQSNEQFF. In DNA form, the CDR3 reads TGTGCCAGCAGCGTAGCTTGGCAGAGCAATGAGCAGTTCTTC.